These T cell receptor beta chains were read from a single sample in a study of cytomegalovirus exposure and HLA in healthy donors. Using immunoSEQ multiplex PCR, the repertoire was profiled, and TCRdb retains in-frame clones only, with some absent. This table holds about 98,000 clones, around 70% found once. Specimen: PBMCs. These TCRs come from a man aged 45-65 years in good health and CMV-seronegative. Both conserved end residues are part of each CDR3. D genes are given only for firm matches. Rows give clone size only sometimes, using once, few, many, or a class for an expanded clone.

-,-,TRBJ2-6,TRBV4-1,CASSQVTASGANVLTF,TGCGCCAGCAGCCAAGTGACAGCCTCTGGGGCCAACGTCCTGACTTTC
-,-,TRBJ1-6,TRBV10-2,CASSESRGGFNSPLHF,TGCGCCAGCAGTGAGTCTAGGGGGGGATTCAATTCACCCCTCCACTTT
-,-,TRBJ2-7,TRBV5-4,CASSLSGYEQYF,TGTGCCAGCAGCTTGAGCGGCTACGAGCAGTACTTC
TRBD1,-,TRBJ1-3,TRBV7-9,CASSLGTGSGNTIYF,TGTGCCAGCAGCTTAGGGACAGGCTCTGGAAACACCATATATTTT
TRBD2,once,TRBJ2-2,TRBV5-1,CASSLLSGASTGELFF,TGCGCCAGCAGCTTGCTTAGCGGGGCTTCCACCGGGGAGCTGTTTTTT
TRBD2,-,TRBJ2-7,TRBV5-1,CASSYGTSGRGSYEQYF,TGCGCCAGCAGCTACGGGACTAGCGGGAGGGGATCCTACGAGCAGTACTTC
-,-,TRBJ2-1,TRBV6-5,CASRTLGTPPAEQFF,TGTGCCAGCAGGACACTAGGAACCCCTCCGGCTGAGCAGTTCTTC
-,-,TRBJ2-2,TRBV11-2,CASSRDRLTGELFF,TGTGCCAGCAGCCGAGACAGACTTACCGGGGAGCTGTTTTTT
TRBD1,-,TRBJ2-1,TRBV6-5,CASSQGAYEQFF,TGTGCCAGCAGTCAGGGGGCCTATGAGCAGTTCTTC
TRBD1,few,TRBJ2-7,TRBV2,CASRPDRGNYEQYF,TGTGCCAGCAGGCCCGACAGGGGCAACTACGAGCAGTACTTC
-,-,TRBJ1-4,TRBV28,CASSLGGSNEKLFF,TGTGCCAGCAGTTTAGGGGGCTCCAATGAAAAACTGTTTTTT
-,-,TRBJ2-3,TRBV2,CASTGSLIRDTQYF,TGTGCCAGCACTGGGAGTCTAATCAGAGATACGCAGTATTTT
-,-,TRBJ1-4,TRBV7-9,CASSDPNRRENEKLFF,TGTGCCAGCAGCGATCCAAACAGGAGAGAAAATGAAAAACTGTTTTTT
TRBD2,medium-sized,TRBJ2-7,TRBV6-1,CASNEGSGSYEQYF,TGTGCCAGCAATGAGGGTAGCGGGAGCTACGAGCAGTACTTC
-,few,TRBJ1-1,TRBV29-1,CSVAGGGYTEAFF,TGCAGCGTTGCGGGCGGGGGATACACTGAAGCTTTCTTT
-,-,TRBJ1-2,TRBV10-1,CASSPGQANYGYTF,TGCGCCAGCAGCCCGGGACAAGCTAACTATGGCTACACCTTC
-,-,TRBJ1-2,TRBV9,CASSVTRGGIRNYGYTF,TGTGCCAGCAGCGTAACCAGGGGAGGGATTAGGAACTATGGCTACACCTTC
TRBD1,-,TRBJ2-2,TRBV10-3,CAISGPAGGGTGELFF,TGTGCCATCAGTGGTCCGGCAGGGGGCGGAACCGGGGAGCTGTTTTTT
TRBD1,once,TRBJ1-2,TRBV28,CASSFGDRGLGYTF,TGTGCCAGCAGTTTTGGGGACAGGGGTCTCGGCTACACCTTC
TRBD1,-,TRBJ2-3,TRBV9,CASSTQSGTDEDTQYF,TGTGCCAGCAGCACCCAGTCCGGGACAGATGAAGATACGCAGTATTTT
TRBD2,-,TRBJ2-5,TRBV4-1,CASSLAGGDETQYF,TGCGCCAGCAGCCTGGCGGGGGGAGACGAGACCCAGTACTTC
-,-,TRBJ2-1,TRBV7-9,CASNRDPGTTNEQFF,TGTGCCAGTAACAGGGACCCCGGGACAACAAATGAGCAGTTCTTC
TRBD2,-,TRBJ2-1,TRBV10-2,CASRVTGTIYNEQFF,TGCGCCAGCAGAGTAACCGGGACTATATACAATGAGCAGTTCTTC
-,once,TRBJ1-1,TRBV18,CASSQGIMNTEAFF,TGTGCCAGCTCACAGGGGATCATGAACACTGAAGCTTTCTTT
-,few,TRBJ2-5,TRBV6-5,CASSYSAGWQETQYF,TGTGCCAGCAGTTACTCAGCAGGGTGGCAAGAGACCCAGTACTTC
-,few,TRBJ2-1,TRBV19,CASSIGPRSSYNEQFF,TGTGCCAGTAGTATAGGTCCTAGATCCTCCTACAATGAGCAGTTCTTC
TRBD1,-,TRBJ1-2,TRBV7-8,CASSPPEGQGANYGYTF,TGTGCCAGCAGCCCCCCTGAGGGACAGGGCGCTAACTATGGCTACACCTTC
TRBD2,-,TRBJ2-7,TRBV11-2,CASSSQAGAYEQYF,TGTGCCAGCAGCTCCCAGGCGGGGGCCTACGAGCAGTACTTC
TRBD1,-,TRBJ1-6,TRBV6-1,CASSAGTGGGSPLHF,TGTGCCAGCAGTGCGGGGACAGGAGGTGGTTCACCCCTCCACTTT